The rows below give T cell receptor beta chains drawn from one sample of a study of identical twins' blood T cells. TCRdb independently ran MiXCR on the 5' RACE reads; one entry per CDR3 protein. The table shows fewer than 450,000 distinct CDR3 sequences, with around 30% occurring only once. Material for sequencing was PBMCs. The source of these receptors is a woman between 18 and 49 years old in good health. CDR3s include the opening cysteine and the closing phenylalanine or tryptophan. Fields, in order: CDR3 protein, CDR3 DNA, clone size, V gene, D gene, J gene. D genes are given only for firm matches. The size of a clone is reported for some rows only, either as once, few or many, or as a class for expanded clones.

CASQGGPPSSYEQYF | TGTGCCAGCCAAGGGGGGCCCCCTAGCTCCTACGAGCAGTACTTC | - | TRBV2 | - | TRBJ2-7
CSARPLGLGVFEQYF | TGCAGTGCTAGACCCCTGGGACTTGGGGTATTCGAGCAGTACTTC | - | TRBV20-1 | - | TRBJ2-7
CASSYRETQYF | TGTGCCAGCAGTTATAGGGAGACCCAGTACTTC | many | TRBV6-6 | - | TRBJ2-5
CASSGGYRATEAFF | TGCGCCAGCAGCGGAGGATACAGGGCGACTGAAGCTTTCTTT | - | TRBV5-1 | - | TRBJ1-1
CASSLRDSPNQPQHF | TGTGCCAGCAGCTTGCGGGACAGCCCCAATCAGCCCCAGCATTTT | many | TRBV5-6 | TRBD1 | TRBJ1-5
CASSSYSGRASNEQFF | TGTGCCAGCAGTTCCTATAGCGGGAGGGCCTCCAATGAGCAGTTCTTC | - | TRBV27 | TRBD2 | TRBJ2-1
CSAPLWTPSYEQYF | TGCAGTGCTCCCCTATGGACGCCCTCCTACGAGCAGTACTTC | few | TRBV20-1 | - | TRBJ2-7
CASSYGGAGQPQHF | TGTGCCAGCAGTTACGGGGGAGCGGGTCAGCCCCAGCATTTT | few | TRBV6-2/TRBV6-3 | - | TRBJ1-5
CATTGTANTGELFF | TGTGCCACCACCGGGACGGCGAACACCGGGGAGCTGTTTTTT | - | TRBV12-3/TRBV12-4 | - | TRBJ2-2
CASTRQAQSDTEAFF | TGTGCCAGCACAAGACAAGCCCAAAGCGACACTGAAGCTTTCTTT | few | TRBV9 | - | TRBJ1-1
CATRETSTDTQYF | TGTGCCACCAGAGAGACCTCCACAGATACGCAGTATTTT | - | TRBV24-1 | - | TRBJ2-3
CASSQESTATNEKLFF | TGCGCCAGCAGCCAAGAATCGACTGCAACTAATGAAAAACTGTTTTTT | - | TRBV5-1 | - | TRBJ1-4
CSVEARGPEAFF | TGCAGCGTTGAGGCCAGGGGTCCTGAAGCTTTCTTT | few | TRBV29-1 | - | TRBJ1-1
CASSQSTGTEAFF | TGTGCCAGCAGCCAATCTACAGGGACTGAAGCTTTCTTT | few | TRBV16 | - | TRBJ1-1
CASSYGTGIYTF | TGTGCCAGCAGTTACGGAACCGGGATCTACACCTTC | few | TRBV6-2/TRBV6-3 | - | TRBJ1-2
CASSLATGDSYNEQFF | TGTGCCAGCAGTTTAGCGACAGGGGATTCCTACAATGAGCAGTTCTTC | - | TRBV28 | TRBD1 | TRBJ2-1
CASSLGQTYNEQFF | TGCGCCAGCAGCTTGGGACAGACCTACAATGAGCAGTTCTTC | many | TRBV5-1 | - | TRBJ2-1
CASSRDHSPNQPQHF | TGTGCCAGCAGCCGAGATCACTCTCCCAATCAGCCCCAGCATTTT | few | TRBV3-1 | - | TRBJ1-5
CSVKQGGPTDTQYF | TGCAGCGTTAAACAGGGGGGGCCTACTGATACGCAGTATTTT | - | TRBV29-1 | - | TRBJ2-3
CASSSGRNNYGYTF | TGTGCCAGCAGCTCCGGACGGAATAACTATGGCTACACCTTC | few | TRBV2 | - | TRBJ1-2
CASSLDRVRNEQFF | TGTGCCAGCAGCCTCGACAGGGTAAGGAATGAGCAGTTCTTC | many | TRBV9 | TRBD1 | TRBJ2-1
CASSPPGDSGNTIYF | TGCGCCAGCAGCCCCCCGGGAGACTCTGGAAACACCATATATTTT | many | TRBV5-1 | - | TRBJ1-3
CTSSPSGTGKKLTEAFF | TGTACCAGCAGTCCCTCCGGGACAGGGAAAAAGTTAACTGAAGCTTTCTTT | - | TRBV12-3/TRBV12-4 | TRBD1 | TRBJ1-1
CASSFRAGTEAFF | TGTGCCAGCAGCTTTCGGGCCGGGACTGAAGCTTTCTTT | many | TRBV2 | - | TRBJ1-1
CAGSFRGRNQPQHF | TGTGCCGGCAGTTTCAGGGGGCGAAACCAGCCCCAGCATTTT | - | TRBV12-3/TRBV12-4 | TRBD1 | TRBJ1-5
CASRIMTGEMNTEAFF | TGTGCCAGCAGGATAATGACAGGGGAAATGAACACTGAAGCTTTCTTT | many | TRBV2 | TRBD1 | TRBJ1-1
CASEPSGGNNEQFF | TGTGCTAGTGAACCTAGCGGGGGAAACAATGAGCAGTTCTTC | - | TRBV12-5 | TRBD2 | TRBJ2-1
CASSIGDMTYEAFF | TGTGCCAGTAGTATAGGGGACATGACTTATGAAGCTTTCTTT | once | TRBV19 | - | TRBJ1-1
CSAREKGLAGGHYEQYF | TGCAGTGCTAGAGAAAAGGGACTAGCGGGGGGCCACTACGAGCAGTACTTC | - | TRBV20-1 | TRBD2 | TRBJ2-7
CASSEFKGASGNTIYF | TGTGCCAGCAGTGAATTTAAGGGGGCCTCTGGAAACACCATATATTTT | - | TRBV2 | TRBD1 | TRBJ1-3
CASSAGLANYNEQFF | TGTGCCAGCAGCGCGGGACTAGCGAACTACAATGAGCAGTTCTTC | once | TRBV7-8 | TRBD2 | TRBJ2-1
CASSIYEDTEAFF | TGTGCCAGTAGTATTTACGAAGACACTGAAGCTTTCTTT | once | TRBV19 | - | TRBJ1-1
CASSKQPNTEAFF | TGTGCCAGTAGTAAACAACCGAACACTGAAGCTTTCTTT | few | TRBV19 | - | TRBJ1-1
CASSLTTVTGEAFF | TGTGCCAGCAGCCTTACGACAGTCACGGGTGAAGCTTTCTTT | many | TRBV7-9 | - | TRBJ1-1
CAIGNEQFF | TGTGCCATCGGGAATGAGCAGTTCTTC | - | TRBV10-3 | - | TRBJ2-1
CASTPMGTGELFF | TGTGCCAGCACCCCAATGGGCACCGGGGAGCTGTTTTTT | few | TRBV2 | - | TRBJ2-2
CASSQDIEHTQYF | TGTGCCAGCAGTCAGGACATTGAACATACGCAGTATTTT | - | TRBV5-6 | - | TRBJ2-3
CASSYIGTVSTDTQYF | TGTGCCAGCAGTTACATCGGGACGGTGAGCACAGATACGCAGTATTTT | - | TRBV6-2/TRBV6-3 | - | TRBJ2-3
CASSLEGADGYTF | TGCGCCAGCAGCTTGGAGGGGGCGGATGGCTACACCTTC | - | TRBV5-1 | TRBD1 | TRBJ1-2
CASSYGGAGGTNYGYTF | TGTGCCAGCAGTTACGGAGGGGCAGGGGGCACTAACTATGGCTACACCTTC | few | TRBV6-5 | TRBD1 | TRBJ1-2
CASNTGLAGLDTQYF | TGTGCCAGCAACACCGGACTAGCGGGACTAGATACGCAGTATTTT | - | TRBV2 | TRBD2 | TRBJ2-3
CASSVTPGLAGGNEQFF | TGTGCCAGCAGCGTCACCCCGGGACTAGCGGGAGGAAATGAGCAGTTCTTC | - | TRBV9 | TRBD2 | TRBJ2-1
CSGTGDGYTF | TGCAGCGGGACTGGAGATGGCTACACCTTC | - | TRBV29-1 | - | TRBJ1-2
CASSRSPVNTEAFF | TGTGCCAGCTCCCGCAGTCCCGTGAACACTGAAGCTTTCTTT | few | TRBV3-1 | - | TRBJ1-1
CSASGGSEAFF | TGCAGTGCTAGTGGTGGGTCCGAAGCTTTCTTT | few | TRBV20-1 | - | TRBJ1-1
CASKATSGGTYEQYF | TGCGCCAGCAAGGCTACTAGCGGAGGAACCTACGAGCAGTACTTC | - | TRBV10-2 | TRBD2 | TRBJ2-7
CASSLQGGSQPQHF | TGTGCCAGCAGCTTACAGGGGGGCAGTCAGCCCCAGCATTTT | many | TRBV11-2 | TRBD1 | TRBJ1-5
CASSPPVTDEQYF | TGTGCCAGCAGTCCCCCCGTCACCGACGAGCAGTACTTC | few | TRBV12-3/TRBV12-4 | - | TRBJ2-7
CASSQDWGLVRQETQYF | TGCGCCAGCAGCCAAGATTGGGGACTAGTCCGGCAAGAGACCCAGTACTTC | - | TRBV4-1 | TRBD2 | TRBJ2-5
CASSYSGSTYEQYF | TGTGCCAGCAGCTATAGCGGGAGTACCTACGAGCAGTACTTC | few | TRBV11-2 | TRBD2 | TRBJ2-7
CASRQGQALSGPLHF | TGTGCCAGCAGGCAGGGACAGGCGCTATCTGGACCCCTCCACTTT | once | TRBV7-9 | TRBD1 | TRBJ1-6
CASSSTTLAYATIGGYTF | TGCGCCAGCAGCTCCACGACCCTGGCTTATGCGACAATCGGAGGCTACACCTTC | few | TRBV5-1 | - | TRBJ1-2
CSATGGQVNTEAFF | TGCAGTGCCACCGGGGGACAAGTGAACACTGAAGCTTTCTTT | - | TRBV20-1 | - | TRBJ1-1
CASSEVENTEAFF | TGTGCCAGCAGTGAGGTGGAGAACACTGAAGCTTTCTTT | few | TRBV2 | - | TRBJ1-1
CASSLDQYSSYEQYF | TGTGCCAGCAGCTTAGACCAGTACAGCTCCTACGAGCAGTACTTC | - | TRBV11-2 | - | TRBJ2-7
CASSTPGGSTDTQYF | TGTGCCAGTAGTACCCCGGGGGGGAGCACAGATACGCAGTATTTT | - | TRBV19 | TRBD2 | TRBJ2-3
CASSFGQGLTYEQYF | TGTGCCAGCAGCTTCGGACAGGGCCTCACCTACGAGCAGTACTTC | few | TRBV7-9 | TRBD1 | TRBJ2-7
CASRSGPNTEAFF | TGTGCCTCTAGGTCAGGGCCGAACACTGAAGCTTTCTTT | few | TRBV18 | - | TRBJ1-1
CVSSYWAEGGNEQYF | TGTGTCAGCAGTTATTGGGCGGAAGGTGGTAACGAGCAGTACTTC | - | TRBV6-2/TRBV6-3 | - | TRBJ2-7